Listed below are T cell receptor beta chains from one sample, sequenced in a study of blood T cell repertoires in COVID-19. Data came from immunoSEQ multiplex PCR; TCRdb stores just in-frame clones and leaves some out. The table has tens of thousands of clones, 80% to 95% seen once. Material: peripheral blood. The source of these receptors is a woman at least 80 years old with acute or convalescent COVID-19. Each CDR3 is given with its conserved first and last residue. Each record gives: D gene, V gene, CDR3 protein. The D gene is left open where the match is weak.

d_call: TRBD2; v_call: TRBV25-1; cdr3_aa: CASSAGGYEQYF
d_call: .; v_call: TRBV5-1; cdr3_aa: CASSLEARGTGDTQYF
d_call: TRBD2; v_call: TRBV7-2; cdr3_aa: CASSLAGGGETQYF
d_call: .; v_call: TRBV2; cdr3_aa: CASSEGRGNTEAFF
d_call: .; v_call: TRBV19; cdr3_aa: CASSISGSEAFF
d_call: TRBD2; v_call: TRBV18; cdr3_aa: CASSPTGTSGGWTQYF
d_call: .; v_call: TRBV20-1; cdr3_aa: CSASTTGGTEAFF
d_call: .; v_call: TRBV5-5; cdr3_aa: CASSFGSEETQYF
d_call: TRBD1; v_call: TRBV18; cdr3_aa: CASSPGGQGTEAFF
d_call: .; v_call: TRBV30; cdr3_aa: CARQSSASPLHF
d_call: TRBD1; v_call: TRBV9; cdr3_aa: CASSVGQGDYGYTF
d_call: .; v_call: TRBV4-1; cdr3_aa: CASSQGGGSTYGYTF
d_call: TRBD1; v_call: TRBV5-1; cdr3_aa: CASRSGQGTGELFF
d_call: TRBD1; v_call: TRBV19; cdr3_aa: CASSAYQDRGLLNEQYF
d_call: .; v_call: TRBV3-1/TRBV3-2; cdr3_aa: CASSAIPGVTEAFF
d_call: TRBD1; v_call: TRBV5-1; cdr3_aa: CASRYGTARGYNSPLHF
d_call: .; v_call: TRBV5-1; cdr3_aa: CASSQENPRYGYTF
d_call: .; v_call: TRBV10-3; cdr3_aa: CATKDTYNEQFF
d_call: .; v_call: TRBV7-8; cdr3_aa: CASSLLGLSGNTIYF
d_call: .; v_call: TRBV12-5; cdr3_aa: CASGLGIDPNTGELFF
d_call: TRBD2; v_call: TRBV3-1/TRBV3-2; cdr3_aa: CASSPGFAGVTQYF
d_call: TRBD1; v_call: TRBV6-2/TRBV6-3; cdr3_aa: CASSYQPGQGFNQPQHF
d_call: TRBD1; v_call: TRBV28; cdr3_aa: CASTLGTGGYEAFF
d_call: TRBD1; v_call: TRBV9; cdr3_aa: CASNLKGAGLGETQYF
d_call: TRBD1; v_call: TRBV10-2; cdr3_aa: CASGDRAGANVLTF
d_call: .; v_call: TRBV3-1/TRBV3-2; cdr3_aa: CASSQDESGYGYTF
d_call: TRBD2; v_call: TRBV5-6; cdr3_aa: CASSLTSGGQETQYF
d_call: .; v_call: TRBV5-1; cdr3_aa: CASSPSLFETAMNTEAFF
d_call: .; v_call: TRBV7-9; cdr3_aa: CASSLNEGNTIYF
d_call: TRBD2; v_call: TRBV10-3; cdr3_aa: CAIRTTTSGADTQYF
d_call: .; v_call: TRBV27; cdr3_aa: CASSFRGGGLWEPYEQYF
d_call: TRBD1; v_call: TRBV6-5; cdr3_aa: CASSSRTGLGYTF
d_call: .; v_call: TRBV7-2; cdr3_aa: CASSLVREETQYF
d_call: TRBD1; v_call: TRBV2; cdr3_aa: CASSLGQGHYGYTF
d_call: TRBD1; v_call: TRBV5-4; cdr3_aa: CASRPAGTGATGELFF
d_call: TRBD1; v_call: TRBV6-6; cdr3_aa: CASSLWAGGATYGYTF
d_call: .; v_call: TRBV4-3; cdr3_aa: CASSQDPGVGGNTIYF
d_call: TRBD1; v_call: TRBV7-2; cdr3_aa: CASSRGRVYGYTF
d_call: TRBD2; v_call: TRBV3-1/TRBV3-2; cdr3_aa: CASSLGLAGQDEQYF
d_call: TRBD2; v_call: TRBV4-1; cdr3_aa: CASSTRTSLNTDTQYF
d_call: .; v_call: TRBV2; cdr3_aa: CASMAEGNTEAFF
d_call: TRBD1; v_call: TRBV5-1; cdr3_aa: CASSPQDRAGNTIYF
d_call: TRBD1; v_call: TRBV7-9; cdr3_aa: CASSRKTGVNSPLHF
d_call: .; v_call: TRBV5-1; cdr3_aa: CASSDSSWTPGVDTDTQYF
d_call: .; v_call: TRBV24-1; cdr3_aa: CATSAQAGFVDEQYF
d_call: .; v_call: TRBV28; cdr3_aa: CASSTSQGAGLPQHF
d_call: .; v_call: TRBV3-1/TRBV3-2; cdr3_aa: CASSPEFSGDNEQFF
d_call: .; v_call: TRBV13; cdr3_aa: CASSLNEEQYF
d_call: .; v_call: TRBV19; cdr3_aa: CASSILASSSYEQYF
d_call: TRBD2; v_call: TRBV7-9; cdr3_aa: CASSSSGLAYTNEYF
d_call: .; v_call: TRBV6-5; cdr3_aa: CASSYSAQPGTEAFF
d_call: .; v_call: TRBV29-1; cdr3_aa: CSVIEVQGSYEQYF